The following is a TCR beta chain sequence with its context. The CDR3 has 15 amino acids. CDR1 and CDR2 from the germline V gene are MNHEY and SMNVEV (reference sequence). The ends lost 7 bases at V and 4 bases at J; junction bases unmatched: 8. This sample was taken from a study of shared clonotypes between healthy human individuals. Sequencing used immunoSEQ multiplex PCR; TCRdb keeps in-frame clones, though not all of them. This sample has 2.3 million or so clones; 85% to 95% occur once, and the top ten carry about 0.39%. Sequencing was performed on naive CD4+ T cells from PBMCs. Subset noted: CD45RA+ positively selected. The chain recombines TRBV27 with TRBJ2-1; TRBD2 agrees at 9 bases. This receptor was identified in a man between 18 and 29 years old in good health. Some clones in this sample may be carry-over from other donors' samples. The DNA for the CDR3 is TGTGCCAGCACCCCTAGCGGGAAGCTTTACAATGAGCAGTTCTTC. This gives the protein CASTPSGKLYNEQFF.